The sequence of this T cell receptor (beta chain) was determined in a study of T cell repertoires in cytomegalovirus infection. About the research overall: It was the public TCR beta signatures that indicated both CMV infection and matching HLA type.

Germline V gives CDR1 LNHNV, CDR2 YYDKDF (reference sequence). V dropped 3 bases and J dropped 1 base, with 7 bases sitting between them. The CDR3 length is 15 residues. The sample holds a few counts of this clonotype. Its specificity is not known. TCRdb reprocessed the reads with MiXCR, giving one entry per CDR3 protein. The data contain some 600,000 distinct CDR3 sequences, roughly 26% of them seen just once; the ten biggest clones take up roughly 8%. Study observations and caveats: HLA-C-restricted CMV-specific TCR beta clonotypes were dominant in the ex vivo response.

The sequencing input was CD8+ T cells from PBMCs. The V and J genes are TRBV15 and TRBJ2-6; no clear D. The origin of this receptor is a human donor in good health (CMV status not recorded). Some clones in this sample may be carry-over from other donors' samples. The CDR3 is CATSRDPSGANVLTF. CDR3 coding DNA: TGTGCCACCAGCAGGGACCCTTCTGGGGCCAACGTCCTGACTTTC.